This T cell receptor beta chain is from a study of T-cell reconstitution after alpha-beta-depleted transplantation in children. It was with unique molecular identifiers that the TCRbeta library was prepared. MiXCR was run by TCRdb on the PCR reads, yielding one entry per CDR3 protein. The profile shows 500,000 or so distinct CDR3 sequences, around a third of them singletons. This CDR3 spans 15 amino acids. V was shortened by 1 base and J by 3 bases, with 10 bases between the two germline ends. The V gene's germline CDR1 is SGHVS and CDR2 FNYEAQ. This receptor was taken from a human donor who donated a stem cell graft to a child with aplastic anemia. The rearrangement uses TRBV7-6 and TRBJ2-1; D perhaps matches TRBD1 (5 bases). The sample consisted of PBMCs from the stem cell graft donor, taken from the stem cell graft. The CDR3 is CASSLDRRGYNEQFF. The CDR3 DNA is TGTGCCAGCAGCTTAGATCGTAGGGGCTACAATGAGCAGTTCTTC.